The 11 T cell receptor beta chains reported below all come from one sample, sequenced in a study of spatial heterogeneity in lung cancer. Indicated time point: sample taken at primary tumor resection. Extraction of whole RNA from tumor, nontumor lung or frozen PBMC preceded unsorted sequencing. TCRdb analysed the 5' RACE reads with MiXCR anew, one entry per CDR3 protein. This sample yields some 6,100 distinct CDR3 sequences, of which 12% are seen a single time; more than 15% belongs to the top ten. The specimen comprised normal lung tissue next to the tumor, sampled at surgery. These receptors came from a male donor with early-stage non-small cell lung cancer.

Only a few counts were recorded for this clonotype. The chain carries TRBV19 and TRBJ2-7; 14 nucleotides align to TRBD2. V dropped 6 bases and J dropped 3; count of bases not matched to a gene: 1. Per germline, CDR1 LNHDA and CDR2 SQIVND (reference sequence). The CDR3 length is 14 residues. CDR3 residues: CASSGLAGGYEQYF. The CDR3 DNA reads TGTGCCAGTAGCGGACTAGCGGGGGGCTACGAGCAGTACTTC. The whole variable domain, remainder taken from reference TRBV19 and TRBJ2-7, is DGGITQSPKYLFRKEGQNVTLSCEQNLNHDAMYWYRQDPGQGLRLIYYSQIVNDFQKGDIAEGYSVSREKKESFPLTVTSAQKNPTAFYLCASSGLAGGYEQYFGPGTRLTVT.

The genes are TRBV20-1 and TRBJ2-3, with a tentative D call TRBD2 (5 bases). The V gene lost 4 bases and the J gene lost 5 bases, with 16 bases spanning the gap. The CDR3 is 14 residues long. Germline V gene sequence: CDR1 DFQATT, CDR2 SNEGSKA (reference sequence). The CDR3 spells CSATHPVEGDTQYF. CDR3 in DNA: TGCAGTGCTACGCATCCGGTTGAGGGAGATACGCAGTATTTT.

There are many counts of this clonotype. V usage is TRBV5-6 and J usage is TRBJ2-2; perhaps D is TRBD1 or TRBD2 (5 bases each). CDR1 is SGHDT, CDR2 YYEEEE, per germline. The CDR3 sequence is 13 residues long. Trimming removed 4 bases at V and 8 bases at J, with 12 bases between. CDR3 DNA: TGTGCCAGCAGCAAGGGGACGGGAGGGGAGCTGTTTTTT. Translating gives CASSKGTGGELFF. Full variable domain (outside the CDR3, taken from reference TRBV5-6 and TRBJ2-2): DAGVTQSPTHLIKTRGQQVTLRCSPKSGHDTVSWYQQALGQGPQFIFQYYEEEERQRGNFPDRFSGHQFPNYSSELNVNALLLGDSALYLCASSKGTGGELFFGEGSRLTVL.

This clonotype was counted between two and nine times. This chain links TRBV30 with TRBJ2-3, with D uncertain. The germline V gene encodes CDR1 GTSNPN and CDR2 SVGIG (reference sequence). V was trimmed by 2 bases and J by 6 bases, leaving 9 bases between them. The CDR3 is 12 amino acids. The CDR3 DNA reads TGTGCCTGGAGTCCTTTAGGTGATACGCAGTATTTT. Encoded protein: CAWSPLGDTQYF.

This clonotype was seen repeatedly, ten times or more. This sequence joins TRBV13 and TRBJ2-5, with 13 bases aligning to TRBD2. Germline loops: CDR1 PRHDT, CDR2 FYEKMQ (reference sequence). Unmatched junction bases numbered 6, after V lost 4 bases and J lost 1 base. The CDR3 runs 17 residues. Written as DNA, the CDR3 is TGTGCCAGCAGCTCCACTGGACTAGCGGGAGCCCAAGAGACCCAGTACTTC. Its protein product is CASSSTGLAGAQETQYF.

This clonotype is labeled medium-sized (0.01 to 0.1%). This chain joins TRBV7-9 and TRBJ2-7; maybe TRBD2 (6 bases). V was pared by 5 bases and J by 0 bases, with 11 bases between. CDR1 and CDR2 (germline): SEHNR, FQNEAQ (reference sequence). The CDR3 covers 14 residues. This chain's CDR3 is CASSPGRSSYEQYF. CDR3 coding DNA: TGTGCCAGCAGCCCGGGGAGGAGCTCCTACGAGCAGTACTTC.

This clonotype is judged medium-sized (0.01 to 0.1%). J is TRBJ2-1 and V is TRBV29-1, with 12 bases aligning to TRBD2. This CDR3 is 15 amino acids long. CDR1 and CDR2 (germline): SQVTM, ANQGSEA. With V trimmed by 8 bases and J by 10 bases, 15 bases remained unmatched. CDR3 nucleotides: TGCAGCTTCCTTCCCCGGACTAGCGGGAATGGGGAGCAGTTCTTC. This gives the protein CSFLPRTSGNGEQFF.

By sample fraction, this clonotype is medium-sized. The CDR3 sequence is CSATGLADNEQFF. The CDR3 DNA sequence: TGCAGTGCTACAGGACTAGCGGACAATGAGCAGTTCTTC. This sequence joins TRBV20-1 and TRBJ2-1, with 10 bases fitting TRBD2. The CDR3 has 13 amino acids. J was trimmed by 5 bases and V by 4 bases; bases with no gene match: 2. Germline V CDR1 and CDR2: DFQATT, SNEGSKA (reference sequence).

This clonotype is categorized as medium-sized (0.01 to 0.1%). The chain employs TRBV20-1 and TRBJ2-7; 11 positions agree with TRBD2. Trimming removed 5 bases from V and 4 bases from J; junction bases left unmatched: 7. CDR1 is DFQATT, CDR2 SNEGSKA, per germline (reference sequence). The CDR3 totals 14 residues. Here the CDR3 DNA reads TGCAGTGCTTTTACTAGCGGGAGCGGATACGAGCAGTACTTC. Residues: CSAFTSGSGYEQYF.

The genes are TRBV29-1 and TRBJ2-1; 14 nucleotides line up with TRBD2. In germline, CDR1 is SQVTM, CDR2 ANQGSEA. V was clipped by 8 bases and J by 8 bases; unmatched bases: 5. The CDR3 has 13 residues. The CDR3 sequence is CSMGLAGVYEQFF. In DNA, the CDR3 is TGCAGCATGGGACTAGCGGGAGTCTATGAGCAGTTCTTC.

The rearrangement links TRBV18 to TRBJ2-7; D is undetermined. The V end lost 4 bases, the J end lost 5 bases, and 9 bases lay between the germline ends. This CDR3 spans 12 amino acids. From germline, CDR1 is KGHSH and CDR2 LQKENI. The CDR3 region has the DNA TGTGCCAGCTCACTAAGTAGGGACGAGCAGTACTTC. It yields the protein CASSLSRDEQYF.